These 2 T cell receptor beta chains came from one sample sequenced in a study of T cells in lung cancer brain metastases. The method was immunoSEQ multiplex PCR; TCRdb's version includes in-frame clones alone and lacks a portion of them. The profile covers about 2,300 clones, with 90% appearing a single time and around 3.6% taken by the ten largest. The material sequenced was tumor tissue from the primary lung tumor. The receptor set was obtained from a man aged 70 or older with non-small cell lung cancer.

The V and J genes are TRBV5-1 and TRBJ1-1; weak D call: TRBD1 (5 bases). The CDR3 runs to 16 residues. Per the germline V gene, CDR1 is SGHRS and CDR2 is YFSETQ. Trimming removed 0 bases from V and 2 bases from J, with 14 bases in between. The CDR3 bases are TGCGCCAGCAGCTTGGGACAGCCCAGCGTCAACACTGAAGCTTTCTTT. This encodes CASSLGQPSVNTEAFF.

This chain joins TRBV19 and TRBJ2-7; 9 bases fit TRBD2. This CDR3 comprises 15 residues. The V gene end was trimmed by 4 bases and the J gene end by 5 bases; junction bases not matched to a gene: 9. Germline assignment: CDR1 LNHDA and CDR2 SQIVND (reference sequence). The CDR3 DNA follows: TGTGCCAGTAGTACACCGGGACTAGCAACTGACGAGCAGTACTTC. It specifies CASSTPGLATDEQYF.